This TCR beta chain was sequenced for a study of blood T cell repertoires in COVID-19. Study background: PBMCs, B-cell-depleted T cells, or T cells were the source of the cDNA or gDNA that made up the material.

Germline values: CDR1 MNHEY, CDR2 SVGAGI. The V end lost 0 bases, the J end lost 6 bases, and 18 bases lay between the germline ends. The CDR3 is 16 amino acids. Produced via immunoSEQ multiplex PCR; TCRdb's table is partial and in-frame only. The profile shows 210,000 or so clones, roughly 80% of them singletons. The receptor was isolated from a human donor in a cohort sampled during active COVID-19. The sequenced material came from peripheral blood. The genes are TRBV6-5 and TRBJ2-7, with a weak D call TRBD1 (6 bases). This chain's CDR3 is CASSYSILTGRGEQYF. CDR3 DNA sequence: TGTGCCAGCAGTTACTCGATATTAACAGGGAGAGGCGAGCAGTACTTC.